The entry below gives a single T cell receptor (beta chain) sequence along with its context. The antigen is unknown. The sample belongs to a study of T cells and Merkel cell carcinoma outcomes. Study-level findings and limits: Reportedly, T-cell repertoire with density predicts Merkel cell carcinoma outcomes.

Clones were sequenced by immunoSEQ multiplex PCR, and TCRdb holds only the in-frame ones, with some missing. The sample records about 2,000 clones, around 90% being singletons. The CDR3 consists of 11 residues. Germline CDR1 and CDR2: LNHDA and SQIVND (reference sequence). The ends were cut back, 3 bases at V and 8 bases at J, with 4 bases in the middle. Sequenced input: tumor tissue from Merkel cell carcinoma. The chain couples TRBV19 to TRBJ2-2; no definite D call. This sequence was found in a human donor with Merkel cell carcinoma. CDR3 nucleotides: TGTGCCAGTAGTATCTGGGGGGAGCTGTTTTTT. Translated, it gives CASSIWGELFF.